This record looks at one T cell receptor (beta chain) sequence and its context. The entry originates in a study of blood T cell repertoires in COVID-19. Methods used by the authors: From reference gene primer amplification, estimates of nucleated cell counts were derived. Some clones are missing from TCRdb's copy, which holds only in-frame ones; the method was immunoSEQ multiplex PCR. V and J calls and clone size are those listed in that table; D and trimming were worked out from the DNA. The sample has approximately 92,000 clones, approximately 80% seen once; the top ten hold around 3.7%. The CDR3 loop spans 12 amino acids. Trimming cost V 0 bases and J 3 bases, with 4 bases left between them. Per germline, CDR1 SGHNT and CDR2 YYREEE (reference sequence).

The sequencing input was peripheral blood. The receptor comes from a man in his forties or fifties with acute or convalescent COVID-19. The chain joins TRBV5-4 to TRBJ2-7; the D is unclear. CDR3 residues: CASSLDNYEQYF. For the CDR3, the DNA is TGTGCCAGCAGCTTGGACAACTACGAGCAGTACTTC.